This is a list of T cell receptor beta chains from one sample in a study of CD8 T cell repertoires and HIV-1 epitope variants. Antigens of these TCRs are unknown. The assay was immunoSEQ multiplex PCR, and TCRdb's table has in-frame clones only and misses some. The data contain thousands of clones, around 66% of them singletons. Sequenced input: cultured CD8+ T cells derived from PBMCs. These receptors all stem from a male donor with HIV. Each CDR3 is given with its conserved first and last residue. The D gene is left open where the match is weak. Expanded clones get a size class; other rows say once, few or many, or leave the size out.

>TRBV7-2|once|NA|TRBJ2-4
TGTGCCAGCAGCTCCAGACTTTCAAGCCAGTACTTC
CASSSRLSSQYF
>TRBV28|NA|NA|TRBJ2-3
TGTGCCAGCATCCTTGGGGGGGGCGGCACAGATACGCAGTATTTT
CASILGGGGTDTQYF
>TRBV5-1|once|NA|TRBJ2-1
TGCGCCAGCAGCTTAACTAGCTCCTTCCCCAATGAGCAGTTCTTC
CASSLTSSFPNEQFF
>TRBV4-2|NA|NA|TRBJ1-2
TGTGCCAGCAGCCAAGAATTCCTTTCCCCAGGGACCAAAAACTATGGCTACACCTTC
CASSQEFLSPGTKNYGYTF
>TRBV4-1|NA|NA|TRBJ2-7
TGCGCCAGCAGCCAGGATAGCGGAACCTACGAGCAGTACTTC
CASSQDSGTYEQYF
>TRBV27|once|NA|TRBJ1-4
TGTGCCAGCAGTTTAGGGGATTACGCGACTGAAAAACTGTTTTTT
CASSLGDYATEKLFF
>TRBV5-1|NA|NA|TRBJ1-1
TGCGCCAGCAGCTTGGCCACAGGCGGAACTGAAGCTTTCTTT
CASSLATGGTEAFF
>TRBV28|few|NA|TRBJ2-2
TGTGCCAGCAGTTTGTGGGCGGAAGGGTCCACCGGGGAGCTGTTTTTT
CASSLWAEGSTGELFF
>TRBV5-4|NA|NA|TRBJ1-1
TGTGCCAGCAGCTTGATAGGGGATACTGAAGCTTTCTTT
CASSLIGDTEAFF
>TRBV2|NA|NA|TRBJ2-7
TGTGCCAGCAGTGAAGATGTTGGCGACTTTCACGAGCAGTACTTC
CASSEDVGDFHEQYF
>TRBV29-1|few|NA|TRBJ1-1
TGCAGCGTTGCGCAGGGGAACACTGAAGCTTTCTTT
CSVAQGNTEAFF
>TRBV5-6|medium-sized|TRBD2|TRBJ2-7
TGTGCCAGCAGCGCGGGACTAGGTTCCTCCGAGCAGTACTTC
CASSAGLGSSEQYF
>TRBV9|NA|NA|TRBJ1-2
TGTGCCAGCAGCGTAGATGATAACTATGGCTACACCTTC
CASSVDDNYGYTF
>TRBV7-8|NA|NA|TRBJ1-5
TGTGCCAGCAGTCTTACCCAGGTCGGGGCAGGGCAGCCCCAGCATTTT
CASSLTQVGAGQPQHF
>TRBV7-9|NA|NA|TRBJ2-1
TGTGCCAGCAGCTTAGATTCGATTGAGCAGTTCTTC
CASSLDSIEQFF
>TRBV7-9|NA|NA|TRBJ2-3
TGTGCCAGCAGCATACAGGATAGCACAGATACGCAGTATTTT
CASSIQDSTDTQYF